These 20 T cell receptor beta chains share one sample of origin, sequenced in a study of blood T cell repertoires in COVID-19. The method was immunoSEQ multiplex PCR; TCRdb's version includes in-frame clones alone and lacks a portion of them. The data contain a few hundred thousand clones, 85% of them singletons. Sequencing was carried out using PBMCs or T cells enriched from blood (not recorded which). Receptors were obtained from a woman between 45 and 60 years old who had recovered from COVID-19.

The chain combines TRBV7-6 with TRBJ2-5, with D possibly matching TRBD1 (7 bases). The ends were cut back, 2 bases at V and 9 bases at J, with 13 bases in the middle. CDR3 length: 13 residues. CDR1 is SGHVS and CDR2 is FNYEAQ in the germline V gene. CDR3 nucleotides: TGTGCCAGCAGCTTACAGGGGGGTTGGGCCCAGTACTTC. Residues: CASSLQGGWAQYF.

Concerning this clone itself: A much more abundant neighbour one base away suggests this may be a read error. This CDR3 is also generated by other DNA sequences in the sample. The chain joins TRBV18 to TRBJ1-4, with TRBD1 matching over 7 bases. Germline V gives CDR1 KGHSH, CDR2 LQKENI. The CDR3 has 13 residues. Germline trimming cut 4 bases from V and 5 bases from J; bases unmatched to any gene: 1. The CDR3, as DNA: TGTGCCAGCTCACGGGACAGCAATGAAAAACTGTTTTTT. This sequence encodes CASSRDSNEKLFF.

CDR3 residues: CASSSSGGASADTQYF. In DNA, the CDR3 is TGTGCCAGCAGCTCCAGCGGGGGGGCCTCGGCAGATACGCAGTATTTT. This rearrangement joins TRBV13 to TRBJ2-3; 10 positions agree with TRBD2. This CDR3 contains 16 residues. Germline lookup yields CDR1 PRHDT and CDR2 FYEKMQ (reference sequence). V lost 4 bases to trimming and J lost 4 bases; unmatched junction nucleotides: 8.

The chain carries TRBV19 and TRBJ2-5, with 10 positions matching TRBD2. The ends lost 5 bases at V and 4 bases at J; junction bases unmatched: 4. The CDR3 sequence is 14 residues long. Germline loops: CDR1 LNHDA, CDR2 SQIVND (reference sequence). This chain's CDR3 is CASSLAGDRETQYF. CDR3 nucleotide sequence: TGTGCCAGTAGTCTAGCGGGGGACCGAGAGACCCAGTACTTC.

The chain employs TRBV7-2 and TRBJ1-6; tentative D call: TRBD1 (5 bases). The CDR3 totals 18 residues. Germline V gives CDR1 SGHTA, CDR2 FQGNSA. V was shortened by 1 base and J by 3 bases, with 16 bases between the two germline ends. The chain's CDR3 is CASSLVGRTGVYNSPLHF. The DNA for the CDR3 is TGTGCCAGCAGCTTAGTTGGCAGAACAGGAGTCTATAATTCACCCCTCCACTTT.

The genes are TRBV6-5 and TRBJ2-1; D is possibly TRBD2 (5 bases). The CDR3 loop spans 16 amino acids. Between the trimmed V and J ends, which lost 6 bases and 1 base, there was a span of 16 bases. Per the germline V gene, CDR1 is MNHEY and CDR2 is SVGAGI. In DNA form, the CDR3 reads TGTGCCAGCAGCTACGTTTCACGGGGATCCTACAATGAGCAGTTCTTC. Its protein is CASSYVSRGSYNEQFF.

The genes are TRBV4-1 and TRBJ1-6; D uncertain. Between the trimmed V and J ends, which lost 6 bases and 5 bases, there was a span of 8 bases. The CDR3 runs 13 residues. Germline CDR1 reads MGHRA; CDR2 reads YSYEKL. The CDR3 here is CASRAENNSPLHF. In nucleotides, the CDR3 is TGCGCCAGCAGGGCAGAAAATAATTCACCCCTCCACTTT.

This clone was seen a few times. The CDR3 reads CASSLDPNPTGASLHF. CDR3 nucleotide sequence: TGTGCCAGCAGCTTAGACCCAAACCCCACAGGGGCCTCCCTCCACTTT. This chain uses TRBV11-2 with TRBJ1-6; 7 bases line up with TRBD1. From germline, CDR1 is SGHAT and CDR2 FQNNGV. V lost 0 bases to trimming and J lost 14 bases; unmatched junction nucleotides: 13. The CDR3 sequence is 16 residues long.

Here the CDR3 DNA reads TGTGCCAGCAGTCAGGGGGCAGGATCACCCCTCCACTTT. Its protein product is CASSQGAGSPLHF. V gene TRBV6-4 combines with J gene TRBJ1-6, with 8 bases aligning to TRBD1. Looked up from germline, CDR1 is MRHNA and CDR2 is SNTAGT. CDR3 size: 13 residues. The ends lost 5 bases at V and 10 bases at J; junction bases unmatched: 4.

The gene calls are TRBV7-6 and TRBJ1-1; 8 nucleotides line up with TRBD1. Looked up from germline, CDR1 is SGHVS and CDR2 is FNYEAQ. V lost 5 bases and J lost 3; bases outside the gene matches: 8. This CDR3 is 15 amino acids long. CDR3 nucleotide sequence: TGTGCCAGCAGCAGAGGACAGGGTCCGGACACTGAAGCTTTCTTT. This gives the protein CASSRGQGPDTEAFF.

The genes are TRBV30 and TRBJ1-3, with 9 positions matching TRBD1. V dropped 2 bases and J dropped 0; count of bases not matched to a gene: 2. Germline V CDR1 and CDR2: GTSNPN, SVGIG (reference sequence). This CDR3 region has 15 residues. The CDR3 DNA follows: TGTGCCTGGAGTAGGGACAGGGCCTCTGGAAACACCATATATTTT. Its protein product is CAWSRDRASGNTIYF.

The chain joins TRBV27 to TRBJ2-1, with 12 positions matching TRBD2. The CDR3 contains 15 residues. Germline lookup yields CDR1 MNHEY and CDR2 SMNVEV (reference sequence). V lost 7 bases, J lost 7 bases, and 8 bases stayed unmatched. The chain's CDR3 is CASMILAGGSNEQFF. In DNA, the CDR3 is TGTGCCAGCATGATACTAGCGGGAGGTTCTAATGAGCAGTTCTTC.

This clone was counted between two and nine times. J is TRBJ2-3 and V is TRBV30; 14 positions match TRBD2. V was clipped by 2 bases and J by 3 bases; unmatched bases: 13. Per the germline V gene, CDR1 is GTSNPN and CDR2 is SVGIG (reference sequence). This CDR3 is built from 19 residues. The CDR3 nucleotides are TGTGCCTGGAGTCTTAAAGCGGGACTAGCGGGAGTTAAGACAGATACGCAGTATTTT. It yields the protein CAWSLKAGLAGVKTDTQYF. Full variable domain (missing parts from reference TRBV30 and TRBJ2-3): SQTIHQWPATLVQPVGSPLSLECTVEGTSNPNLYWYRQAAGRGLQLLFYSVGIGQISSEVPQNLSASRPQDRQFILSSKKLLLSDSGFYLCAWSLKAGLAGVKTDTQYFGPGTRLTVL.

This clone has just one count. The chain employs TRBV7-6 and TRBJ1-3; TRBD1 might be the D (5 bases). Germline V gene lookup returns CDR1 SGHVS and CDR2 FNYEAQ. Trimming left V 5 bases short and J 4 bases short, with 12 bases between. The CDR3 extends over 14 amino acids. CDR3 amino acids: CASSPQTEGNTIYF. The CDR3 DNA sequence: TGTGCCAGCAGCCCCCAGACAGAGGGAAACACCATATATTTT.

CDR3 in amino acids: CASSLDRRHLDPTNEKLFF. The CDR3 DNA sequence: TGCGCCAGCAGCCTCGACCGCCGGCATCTAGACCCAACTAATGAAAAACTGTTTTTT. V and J are TRBV4-1 and TRBJ1-4; D gene ambiguous. Germline V gives CDR1 MGHRA, CDR2 YSYEKL. V was cut by 4 bases and J by 0 bases, with 21 bases left in between. The CDR3 runs to 19 residues.

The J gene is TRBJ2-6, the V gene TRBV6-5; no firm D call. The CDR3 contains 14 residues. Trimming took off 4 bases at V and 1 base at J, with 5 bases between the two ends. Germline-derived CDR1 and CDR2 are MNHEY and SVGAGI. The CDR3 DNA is TGTGCCAGCAGTTTGACATCTGGGGCCAACGTCCTGACTTTC. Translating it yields CASSLTSGANVLTF.

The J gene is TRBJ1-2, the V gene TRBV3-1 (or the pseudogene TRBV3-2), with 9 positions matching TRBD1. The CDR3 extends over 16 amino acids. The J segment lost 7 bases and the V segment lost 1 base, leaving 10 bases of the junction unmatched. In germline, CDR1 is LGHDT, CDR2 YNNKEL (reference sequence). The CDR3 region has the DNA TGTGCCAGCAGCCAAGCCCGGACAGGGGCGAAGTCTGGCTACACCTTC. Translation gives CASSQARTGAKSGYTF.

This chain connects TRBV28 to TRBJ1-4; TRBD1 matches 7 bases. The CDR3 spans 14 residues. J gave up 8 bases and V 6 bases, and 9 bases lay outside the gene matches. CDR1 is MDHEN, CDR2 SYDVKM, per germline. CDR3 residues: CASRDTGAGEKLFF. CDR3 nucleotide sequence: TGTGCCAGCAGAGACACAGGGGCTGGCGAAAAACTGTTTTTT.

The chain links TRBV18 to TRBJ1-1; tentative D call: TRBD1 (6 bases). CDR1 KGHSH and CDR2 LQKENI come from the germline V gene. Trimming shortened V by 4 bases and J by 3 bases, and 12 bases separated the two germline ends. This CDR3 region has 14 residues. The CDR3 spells CASSRTGIDTEAFF. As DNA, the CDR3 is TGTGCCAGCTCACGTACAGGGATCGACACTGAAGCTTTCTTT.

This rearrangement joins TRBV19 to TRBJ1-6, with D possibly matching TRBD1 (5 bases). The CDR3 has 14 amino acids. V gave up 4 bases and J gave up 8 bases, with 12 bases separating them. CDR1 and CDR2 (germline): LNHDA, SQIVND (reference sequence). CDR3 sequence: CASSTYDSYSPLHF. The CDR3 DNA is TGTGCCAGTAGTACCTACGACAGCTATTCACCCCTCCACTTT.